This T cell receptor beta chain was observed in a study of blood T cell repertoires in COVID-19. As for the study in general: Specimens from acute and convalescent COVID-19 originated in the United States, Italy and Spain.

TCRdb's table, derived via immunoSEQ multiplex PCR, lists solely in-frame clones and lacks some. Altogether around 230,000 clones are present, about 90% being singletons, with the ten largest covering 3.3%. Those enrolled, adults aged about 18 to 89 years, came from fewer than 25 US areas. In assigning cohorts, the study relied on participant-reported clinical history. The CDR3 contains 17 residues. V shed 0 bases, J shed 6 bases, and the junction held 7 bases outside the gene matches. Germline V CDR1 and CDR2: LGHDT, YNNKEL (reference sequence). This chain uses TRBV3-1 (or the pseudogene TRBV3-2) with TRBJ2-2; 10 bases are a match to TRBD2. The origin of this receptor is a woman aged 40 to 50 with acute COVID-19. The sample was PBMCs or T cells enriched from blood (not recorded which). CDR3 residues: CASSQDIEAGGAGELFF. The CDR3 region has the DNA TGTGCCAGCAGCCAAGATATTGAAGCGGGAGGGGCCGGGGAGCTGTTTTTT.